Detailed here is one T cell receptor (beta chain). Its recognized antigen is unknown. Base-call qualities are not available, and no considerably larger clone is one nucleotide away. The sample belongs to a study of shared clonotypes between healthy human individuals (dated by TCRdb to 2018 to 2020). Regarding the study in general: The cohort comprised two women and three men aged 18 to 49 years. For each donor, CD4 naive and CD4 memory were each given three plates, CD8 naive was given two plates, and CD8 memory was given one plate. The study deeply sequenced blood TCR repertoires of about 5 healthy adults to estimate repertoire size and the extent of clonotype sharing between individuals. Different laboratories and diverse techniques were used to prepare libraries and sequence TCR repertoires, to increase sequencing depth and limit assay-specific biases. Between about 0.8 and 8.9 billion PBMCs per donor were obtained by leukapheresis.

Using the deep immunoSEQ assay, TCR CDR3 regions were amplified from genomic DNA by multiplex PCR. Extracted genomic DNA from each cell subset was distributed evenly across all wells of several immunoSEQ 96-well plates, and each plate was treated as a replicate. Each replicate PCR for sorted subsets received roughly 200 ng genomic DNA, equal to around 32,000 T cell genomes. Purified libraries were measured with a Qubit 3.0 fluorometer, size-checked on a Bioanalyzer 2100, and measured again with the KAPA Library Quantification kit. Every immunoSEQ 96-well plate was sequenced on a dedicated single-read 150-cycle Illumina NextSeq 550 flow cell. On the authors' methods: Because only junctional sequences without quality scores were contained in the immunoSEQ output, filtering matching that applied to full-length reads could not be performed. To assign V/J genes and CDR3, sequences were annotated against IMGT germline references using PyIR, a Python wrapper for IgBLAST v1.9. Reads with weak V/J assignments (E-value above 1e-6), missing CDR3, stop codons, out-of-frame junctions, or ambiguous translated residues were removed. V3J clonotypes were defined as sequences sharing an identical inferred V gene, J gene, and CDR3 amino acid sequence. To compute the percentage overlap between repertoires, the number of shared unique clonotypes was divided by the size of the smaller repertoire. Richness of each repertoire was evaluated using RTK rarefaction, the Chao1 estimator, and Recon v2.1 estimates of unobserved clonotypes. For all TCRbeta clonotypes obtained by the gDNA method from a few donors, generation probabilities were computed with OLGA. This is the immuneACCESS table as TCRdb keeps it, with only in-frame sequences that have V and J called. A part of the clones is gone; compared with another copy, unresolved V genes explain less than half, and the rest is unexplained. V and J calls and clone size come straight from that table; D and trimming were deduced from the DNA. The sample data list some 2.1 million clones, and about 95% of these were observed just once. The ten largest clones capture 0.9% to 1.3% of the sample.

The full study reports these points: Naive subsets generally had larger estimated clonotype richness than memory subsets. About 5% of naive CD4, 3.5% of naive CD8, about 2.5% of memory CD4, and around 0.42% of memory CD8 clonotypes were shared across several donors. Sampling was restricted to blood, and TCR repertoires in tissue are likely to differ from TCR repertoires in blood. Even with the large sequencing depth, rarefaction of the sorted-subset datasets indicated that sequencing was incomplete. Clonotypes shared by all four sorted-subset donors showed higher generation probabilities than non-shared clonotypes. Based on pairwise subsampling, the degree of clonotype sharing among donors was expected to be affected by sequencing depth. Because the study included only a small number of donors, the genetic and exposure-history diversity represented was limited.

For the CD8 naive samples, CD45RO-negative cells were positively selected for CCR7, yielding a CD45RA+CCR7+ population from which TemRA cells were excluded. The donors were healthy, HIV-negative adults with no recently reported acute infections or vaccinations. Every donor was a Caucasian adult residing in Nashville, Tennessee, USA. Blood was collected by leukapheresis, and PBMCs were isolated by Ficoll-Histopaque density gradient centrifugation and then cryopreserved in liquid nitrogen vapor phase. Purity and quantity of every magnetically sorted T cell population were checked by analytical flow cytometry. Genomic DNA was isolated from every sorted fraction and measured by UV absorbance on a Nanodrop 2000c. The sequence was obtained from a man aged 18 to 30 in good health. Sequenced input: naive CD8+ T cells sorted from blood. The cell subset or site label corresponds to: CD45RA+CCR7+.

The DNA sequence is TGTGCCAGCAGCGTAGCTGAGGGTAGGGAGCAGTACTTC. This is translated as CASSVAEGREQYF. The V and J genes are TRBV9 and TRBJ2-7, with a tentative D gene TRBD2 over 5 matching bases. From the germline V gene, CDR1 is SGDLS and CDR2 is YYNGEE. Including the terminal cysteine and phenylalanine, the CDR3 comprises 13 residues. The read is trimmed to its CDR3 DNA, 39 bases read in frame from base 1. Trimming costs V 0 bases and J 7 bases, and their ends lie 11 bases apart.